This T cell receptor beta chain was identified during a study of beta chain features in type 1 diabetes. A single heparinised draw of about 120 mL on average was taken per donor. The sample holds a few counts of this clone. What it binds is unknown. Findings of the study overall: Shorter TCRB CDR3s, moderately but significantly so, marked every one of the four CD4+ subsets in Type 1 diabetes patients. Overrepresentation of cells with high TCR expression could result from cDNA sequencing.

Of the isolated RNA, all was reverse transcribed, and so the sequenced material was expressed TCRB transcripts. The assay was immunoSEQ multiplex PCR, and TCRdb's table has in-frame clones only and misses some. The sample shows 100,000 to 150,000 clones, 9% of them seen only once. The sequenced sample was central memory CD4+ T cells from blood. The sequence was obtained from a man aged 25 to 45 with type 1 diabetes.

For the CDR3, the DNA is TGTGCCAGCAAACCTCCGGACAGGAATACGCAGTATTTT. This gives the protein CASKPPDRNTQYF. The rearrangement uses TRBV4-2 and TRBJ2-3; 7 bases line up with TRBD1. The CDR3 extends over 13 amino acids. The V gene end was trimmed by 7 bases and the J gene end by 7 bases; junction bases not matched to a gene: 8. Germline V gives CDR1 LGHNA, CDR2 YNFKEQ.